One sample yielded the 6 T cell receptor beta chains listed below, sequenced in a study of T cells in Graves' hyperthyroidism and ophthalmopathy. Using RNA transcripts as the source, TCR beta CDR3 regions were amplified. TCR CDR3 regions were first amplified by RT-PCR with HTBI primers. From the multiplex PCR reads, TCRdb called clonotypes with MiXCR, one entry per CDR3 protein. This sample has around 390,000 distinct CDR3 sequences, with roughly 15% found just once. Sample: blood. Receptor source: a woman aged 25 to 39 with Graves' ophthalmopathy.

This clonotype was detected a few times. The J gene is TRBJ2-5, the V gene TRBV19; tentatively, D is TRBD1 (5 bases). This CDR3 comprises 15 residues. CDR1 and CDR2 (germline): LNHDA, SQIVND (reference sequence). The V and J ends lost 5 bases and 4 bases respectively, with 17 bases between them. The CDR3 DNA sequence: TGTGCCAGTAGTGCTACCAGGGTTGTCCGAGAGACCCAGTACTTC. As protein: CASSATRVVRETQYF.

This chain joins TRBV5-1 and TRBJ2-1, with 9 positions matching TRBD2. Losses at the gene ends were 2 bases for V and 6 bases for J; bases not matched to a gene: 6. This CDR3 spans 15 amino acids. The germline CDR1 and CDR2 sequences are SGHRS and YFSETQ. Written as DNA, the CDR3 is TGCGCCAGCAGCTTATTCAGCGGGGGGCCCAATGAGCAGTTCTTC. It codes for CASSLFSGGPNEQFF.

This clonotype was seen ten or more times. The chain couples TRBV10-3 to TRBJ2-3; D gene unclear. V shed 3 bases and J shed 4 bases, with 11 bases lying between them. CDR3 length equals 14 residues. Germline-derived CDR1 and CDR2 are ENHRY and SYGVKD. The CDR3 loop reads CAISDLSRADTQYF. CDR3 nucleotide sequence: TGTGCCATCAGTGATCTTAGCCGGGCAGATACGCAGTATTTT.

This clonotype has ten or more counts. The V call is TRBV15, the J call TRBJ2-2, with a tentative D call TRBD1 (7 bases). CDR1 is LNHNV and CDR2 is YYDKDF in the germline V gene (reference sequence). V was cut by 5 bases and J by 0 bases, with 19 bases left in between. The CDR3 is made up of 18 amino acids. CDR3 nucleotides: TGTGCCACCAGCCCGAAAGAGAGGAGGGGGCCGAACACCGGGGAGCTGTTTTTT. Its translation is CATSPKERRGPNTGELFF.

This clonotype has a handful of counts. CDR3 sequence: CSVPGGGSYNEQFF. DNA of the CDR3: TGCAGCGTCCCTGGCGGGGGATCCTACAATGAGCAGTTCTTC. The gene calls are TRBV29-1 and TRBJ2-1, with 7 bases that match TRBD2. Trimming cost V 6 bases and J 1 base; bases outside gene matches: 6. This CDR3 is built from 14 residues. Germline V gene data show CDR1 as SQVTM and CDR2 as ANQGSEA.

Many counts were recorded for this clonotype. The chain is built from TRBV20-1 and TRBJ1-5; D not resolved. Trimming took off 3 bases at V and 9 bases at J, with 27 bases between the two ends. Germline V gene lookup returns CDR1 DFQATT and CDR2 SNEGSKA (reference sequence). The CDR3 runs 17 residues. CDR3 nucleotides: TGCAGTGCTAGTGGGGTCTGGGCCTCAGGTGGTTCAGGGCCCCAGCATTTT. Amino acid sequence: CSASGVWASGGSGPQHF.